This T cell receptor (beta chain) was sequenced for a study of response to subunit inactivated influenza vaccine. This clonotype was seen more than once but under ten times. Its antigen is currently unknown. Study observations and caveats: The authors proposed limited new T cell recruitment per seasonal influenza vaccination.

TCRdb recomputed calls from the RT-PCR reads with MiXCR, one row per CDR3 protein. Of around 580,000 distinct CDR3 sequences listed, 12% to 15% are singletons. From germline, CDR1 is LNHNV and CDR2 YYDKDF (reference sequence). The CDR3 runs to 13 residues. V lost 1 base to trimming and J lost 3 bases, with 7 bases between them. This chain links TRBV15 with TRBJ2-7, with D unresolved. The sample in question was PBMCs from blood, obtained 11 to 12 days after vaccination. This sequence was found in a man in his fifties or sixties who received an inactivated influenza vaccine. The CDR3 loop is CATSRVPSYEQYF. CDR3 in DNA: TGTGCCACCAGCAGAGTCCCCAGCTACGAGCAGTACTTC.